This entry lists 17 T cell receptor beta chains sequenced from one sample in a study of blood T cells in healthy people across ages. Using a J-beta primer mix together with a sample-barcoded 5' primer, a second PCR was run for about 7 to 12 cycles. TCRdb reanalysed the 5' RACE reads using MiXCR and keeps one entry per CDR3 protein. The data show roughly 1.5 million distinct CDR3 sequences, with 40% to 45% seen just once and about 4.1% held by the top ten. The sequenced sample was blood. The receptor source for this set is a woman in her late teens or twenties in good health.

V gene TRBV2 combines with J gene TRBJ2-3, with 7 bases lining up with TRBD2. This CDR3 has 17 residues. V lost 10 bases, J lost 5 bases, and 21 bases stayed unmatched. CDR1 is SNHLY and CDR2 is FYNNEI in the germline V gene. The CDR3 here is CATKVPRAGAGLDTQYF. The CDR3 DNA sequence: TGTGCCACAAAGGTGCCACGGGCGGGAGCGGGATTAGATACGCAGTATTTT.

This chain connects TRBV20-1 to TRBJ2-1; TRBD2 matches at 16 bases. After removal of 5 bases from V and 5 bases from J, the junction contained 9 bases not matched to a gene. This CDR3 contains 17 residues. CDR1 and CDR2 from the germline V gene are DFQATT and SNEGSKA (reference sequence). The CDR3 sequence is CSAGTSGRAGVDNEQFF. CDR3 coding DNA: TGCAGTGCTGGGACTAGCGGGAGGGCCGGGGTCGACAATGAGCAGTTCTTC.

The chain couples TRBV12-3 or TRBV12-4 to TRBJ1-1, with TRBD1 identical over 9 bases. With 5 bases clipped from V and 6 bases from J, the junction kept 7 bases outside the gene matches. CDR3 length: 14 amino acids. The CDR3 bases are TGTGCCAGCAGTACAGGGGGCTCCTTATCTGAAGCTTTCTTT. Encoded protein: CASSTGGSLSEAFF.

V gene TRBV4-1 combines with J gene TRBJ2-1, with D hard to call. Trimming cost V 1 base and J 8 bases, with 9 bases left between them. The germline CDR1 and CDR2 sequences are MGHRA and YSYEKL. The CDR3 is 13 residues long. Written as DNA, the CDR3 is TGCGCCAGCAGCCAAGGAGTTTCTTATGAGCAGTTCTTC. Protein: CASSQGVSYEQFF.

This clonotype was observed a handful of times. The V call is TRBV7-9, the J call TRBJ2-5, with a tentative D call TRBD1 (5 bases). V was shortened by 3 bases and J by 1 base, with 12 bases between the two germline ends. Germline CDR1 and CDR2: SEHNR and FQNEAQ (reference sequence). The CDR3 contains 15 residues. The CDR3 spells CASSFYRTRQETQYF. DNA for the CDR3: TGTGCCAGCAGCTTTTACCGGACACGCCAAGAGACCCAGTACTTC.

The chain carries TRBV7-2 and TRBJ1-1; possible D gene TRBD1, 5 bases. CDR3 size: 14 residues. Trimming shortened V by 6 bases and J by 2 bases, and 13 bases separated the two germline ends. CDR1 is SGHTA and CDR2 is FQGNSA in the germline V gene. The CDR3 DNA is TGTGCCAGCAGGCGGAATCAGGGAAACACTGAAGCTTTCTTT. Its translation is CASRRNQGNTEAFF. Combining the CDR3 with reference TRBV7-2 and TRBJ1-1 gives the whole variable domain GAGVSQSPSNKVTEKGKDVELRCDPISGHTALYWYRQSLGQGLEFLIYFQGNSAPDKSGLPSDRFSAERTGGSVSTLTIQRTQQEDSAVYLCASRRNQGNTEAFFGQGTRLTVV.

The V and J genes are TRBV7-9 and TRBJ2-5, with 12 bases fitting TRBD1. Trimming removed 6 bases from V and 5 bases from J; junction bases left unmatched: 10. The CDR3 totals 16 residues. From germline, CDR1 is SEHNR and CDR2 FQNEAQ (reference sequence). CDR3 nucleotides: TGTGCCAGCAGTTTTGCGGGACAGGGGGCGCGGGAGACCCAGTACTTC. This sequence encodes CASSFAGQGARETQYF.

The genes are TRBV28 and TRBJ2-3; 8 nucleotides agree with TRBD2. J gave up 2 bases and V 5 bases, and 6 bases lay outside the gene matches. The CDR3 spans 15 residues. Per germline, CDR1 MDHEN and CDR2 SYDVKM. CDR3 nucleotides: TGTGCCAGCAGTCGATTTAGCGGGGCCACAGATACGCAGTATTTT. Its translation is CASSRFSGATDTQYF.

The V call is TRBV20-1, the J call TRBJ2-7, with D hard to call. V lost 6 bases to trimming and J lost 3 bases, with 15 bases between them. There are 13 residues in the CDR3. CDR1 and CDR2 (germline): DFQATT, SNEGSKA (reference sequence). The CDR3 sequence is CSAEHPPGYEQYF. The CDR3 DNA reads as TGCAGTGCCGAGCACCCCCCGGGCTACGAGCAGTACTTC.

This sequence joins TRBV27 and TRBJ1-2; TRBD1 is a possible D gene (5 bases). Germline V lookup: CDR1 MNHEY, CDR2 SMNVEV (reference sequence). V lost 3 bases to trimming and J lost 5 bases, with 13 bases between them. The CDR3 consists of 14 residues. CDR3 in DNA: TGTGCCAGCAGTTTCGGAGGGGATGGATATGGCTACACCTTC. Translated: CASSFGGDGYGYTF.

The V call is TRBV7-9, the J call TRBJ2-4; D tentatively fits TRBD1 or TRBD2 (6 bases each). The end of the DNA fits TRBJ2-7 better, so the J call may be wrong. The CDR3 is 15 amino acids. Germline V lookup: CDR1 SEHNR, CDR2 FQNEAQ (reference sequence). The CDR3: CASSKVDTGAHEQYF. The DNA of the CDR3 is TGTGCCAGCAGCAAGGTCGACACGGGGGCCCACGAGCAGTACTTC.

The chain has TRBV2 and TRBJ1-6, with D perhaps matching TRBD1 (6 bases). Trimming left V 6 bases short and J 6 bases short, with 12 bases between. This CDR3 is 14 amino acids long. Per the germline V gene, CDR1 is SNHLY and CDR2 is FYNNEI. The CDR3 is CASSRQAGNSPLHF. Written as DNA, the CDR3 is TGTGCCAGCAGCCGACAGGCCGGTAATTCACCCCTCCACTTT.

This clonotype has just a few counts. This chain uses TRBV28 with TRBJ1-6; possibly TRBD1 for D (6 bases). Per germline, CDR1 MDHEN and CDR2 SYDVKM. V gave up 4 bases and J gave up 5 bases, with 12 bases separating them. The CDR3 consists of 15 residues. In DNA, the CDR3 is TGTGCCAGCAGTTGGCGGGGGCGAGATAATTCACCCCTCCACTTT. It translates to CASSWRGRDNSPLHF.

This clonotype was detected ten times or more. V usage is TRBV27 and J usage is TRBJ2-7; 7 nucleotides line up with TRBD1. Looked up from germline, CDR1 is MNHEY and CDR2 is SMNVEV (reference sequence). This CDR3 is 13 amino acids long. J was trimmed by 0 bases and V by 5 bases; bases with no gene match: 1. Here the CDR3 DNA reads TGTGCCAGCAGTAGGGACAGCTCCTACGAGCAGTACTTC. Its protein is CASSRDSSYEQYF.

This clonotype has only a few counts. The chain joins TRBV3-1 to TRBJ2-7; 9 bases line up with TRBD1. The germline CDR1 and CDR2 sequences are LGHDT and YNNKEL (reference sequence). The trim removed 7 bases at V and 2 bases at J, leaving 3 bases unmatched. The CDR3 totals 13 residues. CDR3 loop: CASNDRGTYEQYF. The CDR3 DNA reads TGTGCCAGCAACGACAGGGGGACCTACGAGCAGTACTTC.

The J gene is TRBJ2-7, the V gene TRBV28, with TRBD1 matching over 8 bases. This CDR3 comprises 12 residues. Germline lookup yields CDR1 MDHEN and CDR2 SYDVKM. Trimming at V came to 5 bases and at J to 12 bases, leaving 9 bases not matched to a gene. The CDR3 sequence is CASSLGGGQVYF. The CDR3 region has the DNA TGTGCCAGCAGTCTTGGTGGGGGACAGGTGTACTTC. The variable domain in full, with the rest retrieved from reference TRBV28 and TRBJ2-7, is DVKVTQSSRYLVKRTGEKVFLECVQDMDHENMFWYRQDPGLGLRLIYFSYDVKMKEKGDIPEGYSVSREKKERFSLILESASTNQTSMYLCASSLGGGQVYFGPGTRLTVT.

J is TRBJ1-2 and V is TRBV27; D unclear. Germline CDR1 reads MNHEY; CDR2 reads SMNVEV (reference sequence). V was shortened by 3 bases and J by 4 bases, with 9 bases between the two germline ends. The CDR3 runs to 13 residues. CDR3 bases: TGTGCCAGCAGTTTTGGGTTTGGCTATGGCTACACCTTC. It encodes CASSFGFGYGYTF.